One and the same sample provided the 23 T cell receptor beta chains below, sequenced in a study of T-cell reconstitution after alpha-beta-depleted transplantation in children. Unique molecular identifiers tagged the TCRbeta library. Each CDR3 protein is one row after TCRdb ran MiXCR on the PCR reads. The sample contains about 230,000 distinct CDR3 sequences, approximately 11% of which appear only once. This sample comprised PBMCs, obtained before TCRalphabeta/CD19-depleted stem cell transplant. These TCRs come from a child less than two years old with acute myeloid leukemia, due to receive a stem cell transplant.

This CDR3 is CASSSMRATSYNEQFF. The CDR3 coding sequence is TGTGCCAGCAGCTCGATGCGGGCGACCTCCTACAATGAGCAGTTCTTC. V gene TRBV5-6 combines with J gene TRBJ2-1; a possible D gene is TRBD2 (5 bases). The CDR3 contains 16 residues. The V end was cut by 3 bases, the J end by 0 bases, with 13 bases between. CDR1 is SGHDT and CDR2 is YYEEEE in the germline V gene. Looking up the rest from reference TRBV5-6 and TRBJ2-1 gives the full variable domain: DAGVTQSPTHLIKTRGQQVTLRCSPKSGHDTVSWYQQALGQGPQFIFQYYEEEERQRGNFPDRFSGHQFPNYSSELNVNALLLGDSALYLCASSSMRATSYNEQFFGPGTRLTVL.

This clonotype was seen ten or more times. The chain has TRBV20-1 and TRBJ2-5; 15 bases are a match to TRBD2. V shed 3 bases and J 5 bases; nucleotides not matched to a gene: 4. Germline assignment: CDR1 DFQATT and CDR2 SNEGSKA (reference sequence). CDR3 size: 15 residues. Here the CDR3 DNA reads TGCAGTGCTAGGGGGACTAGCGGGAGGAAGGAGACCCAGTACTTC. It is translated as CSARGTSGRKETQYF.

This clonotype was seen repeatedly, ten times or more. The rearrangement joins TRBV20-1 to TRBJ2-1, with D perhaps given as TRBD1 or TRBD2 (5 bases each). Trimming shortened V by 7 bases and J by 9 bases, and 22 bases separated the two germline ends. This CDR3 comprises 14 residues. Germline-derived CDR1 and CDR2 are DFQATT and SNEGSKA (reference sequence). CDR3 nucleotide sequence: TGCAGTGTAGGTACACAGGTTGATGCGGGTGAGCAGTTCTTC. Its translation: CSVGTQVDAGEQFF.

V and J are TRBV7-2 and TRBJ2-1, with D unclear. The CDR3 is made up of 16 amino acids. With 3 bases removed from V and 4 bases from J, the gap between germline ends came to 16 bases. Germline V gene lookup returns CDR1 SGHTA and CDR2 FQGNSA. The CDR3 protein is CASSLSSATPYNEQFF. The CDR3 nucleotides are TGTGCCAGCAGCTTGTCCTCAGCCACCCCTTACAATGAGCAGTTCTTC.

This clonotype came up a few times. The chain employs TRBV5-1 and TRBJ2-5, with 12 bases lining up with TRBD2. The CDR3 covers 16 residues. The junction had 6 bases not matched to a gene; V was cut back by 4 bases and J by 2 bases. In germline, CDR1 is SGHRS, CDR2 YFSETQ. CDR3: CASSAGTSGLQETQYF. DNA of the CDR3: TGCGCCAGCAGCGCGGGGACTAGCGGGTTACAAGAGACCCAGTACTTC.

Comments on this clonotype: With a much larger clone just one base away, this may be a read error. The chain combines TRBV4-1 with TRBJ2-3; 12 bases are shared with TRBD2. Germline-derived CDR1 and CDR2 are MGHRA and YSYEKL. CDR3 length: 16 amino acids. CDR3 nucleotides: TGCGCCGGCAGCCAGGATCTAGCGGGAGGGGTAGATACGCAGTATTTT. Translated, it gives CAGSQDLAGGVDTQYF.

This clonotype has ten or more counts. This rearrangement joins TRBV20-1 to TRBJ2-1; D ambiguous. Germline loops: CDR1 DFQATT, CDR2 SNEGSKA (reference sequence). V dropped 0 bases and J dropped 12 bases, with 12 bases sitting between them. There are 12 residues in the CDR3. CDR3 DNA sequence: TGCAGTGCTAGAGATCTGGCGGTCTCGCAGTTCTTC. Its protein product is CSARDLAVSQFF.

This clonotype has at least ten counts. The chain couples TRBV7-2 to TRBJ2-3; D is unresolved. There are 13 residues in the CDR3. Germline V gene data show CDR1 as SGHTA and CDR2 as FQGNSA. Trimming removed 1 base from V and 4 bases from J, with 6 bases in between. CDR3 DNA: TGTGCCAGCAGCTTAGAATCGGCAGATACGCAGTATTTT. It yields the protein CASSLESADTQYF. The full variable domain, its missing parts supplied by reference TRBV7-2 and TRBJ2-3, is GAGVSQSPSNKVTEKGKDVELRCDPISGHTALYWYRQSLGQGLEFLIYFQGNSAPDKSGLPSDRFSAERTGGSVSTLTIQRTQQEDSAVYLCASSLESADTQYFGPGTRLTVL.

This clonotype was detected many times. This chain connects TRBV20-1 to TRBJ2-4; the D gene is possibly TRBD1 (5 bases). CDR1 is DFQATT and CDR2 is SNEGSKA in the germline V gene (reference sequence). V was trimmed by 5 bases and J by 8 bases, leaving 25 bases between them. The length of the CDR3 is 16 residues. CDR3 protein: CSAATTALWAHDIQYF. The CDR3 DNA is TGCAGTGCTGCCACGACAGCCCTCTGGGCTCATGACATTCAGTACTTC.

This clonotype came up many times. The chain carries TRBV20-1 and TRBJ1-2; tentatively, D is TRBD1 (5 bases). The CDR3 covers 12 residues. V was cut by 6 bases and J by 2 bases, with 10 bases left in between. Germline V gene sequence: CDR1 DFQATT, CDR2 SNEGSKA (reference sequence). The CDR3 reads CSAPGRNYGYTF. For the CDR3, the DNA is TGCAGTGCCCCGGGACGGAACTATGGCTACACCTTC.

CDR3 bases: TGTGCCAGCAGTCTCCTGACAGGGGGCAATCAGCCCCAGCATTTT. Its protein product is CASSLLTGGNQPQHF. The rearrangement joins TRBV28 to TRBJ1-5; 8 bases fit TRBD1. The CDR3 totals 15 residues. Unmatched junction bases numbered 5, after V lost 5 bases and J lost 2 bases. Germline values: CDR1 MDHEN, CDR2 SYDVKM.

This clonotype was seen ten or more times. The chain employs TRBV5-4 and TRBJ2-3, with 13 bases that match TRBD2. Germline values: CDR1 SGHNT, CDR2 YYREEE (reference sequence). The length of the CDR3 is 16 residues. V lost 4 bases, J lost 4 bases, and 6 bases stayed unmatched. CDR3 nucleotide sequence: TGTGCCAGCAGCCTAAGGACTAGCGGGAGCGCAGATACGCAGTATTTT. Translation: CASSLRTSGSADTQYF. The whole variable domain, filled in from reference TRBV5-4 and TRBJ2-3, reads ETGVTQSPTHLIKTRGQQVTLRCSSQSGHNTVSWYQQALGQGPQFIFQYYREEENGRGNFPPRFSGLQFPNYSSELNVNALELDDSALYLCASSLRTSGSADTQYFGPGTRLTVL.

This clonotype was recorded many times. CDR3 in DNA: TGCAGTGCTAGACCCCCGGACTGGGTGTCCAATGAGCAGTTCTTC. This encodes CSARPPDWVSNEQFF. This sequence joins TRBV20-1 and TRBJ2-1; tentatively, D is TRBD2 (5 bases). This CDR3 is built from 15 residues. V shed 2 bases and J shed 6 bases, with 17 bases lying between them. Germline V gene lookup returns CDR1 DFQATT and CDR2 SNEGSKA (reference sequence).

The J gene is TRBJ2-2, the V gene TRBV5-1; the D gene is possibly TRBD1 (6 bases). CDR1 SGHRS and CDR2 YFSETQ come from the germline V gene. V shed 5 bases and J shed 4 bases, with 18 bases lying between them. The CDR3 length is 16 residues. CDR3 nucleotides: TGCGCCAGCAGTTATGGAGACAGGTCGGTCACCGGGGAGCTGTTTTTT. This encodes CASSYGDRSVTGELFF.

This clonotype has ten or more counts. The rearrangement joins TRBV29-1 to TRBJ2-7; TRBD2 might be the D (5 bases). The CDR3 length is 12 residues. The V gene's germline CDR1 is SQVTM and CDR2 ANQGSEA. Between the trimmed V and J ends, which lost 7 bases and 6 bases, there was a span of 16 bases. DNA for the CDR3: TGCAGCGCCGGGATGGCGGACCGCGAGCAGTACTTC. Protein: CSAGMADREQYF.

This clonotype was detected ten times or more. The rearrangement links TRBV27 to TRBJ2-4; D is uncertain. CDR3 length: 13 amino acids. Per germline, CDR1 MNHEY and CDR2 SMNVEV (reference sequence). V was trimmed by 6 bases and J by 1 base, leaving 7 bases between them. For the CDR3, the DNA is TGTGCCAGCAGGGGCTTCGCCAAAAACATTCAGTACTTC. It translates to CASRGFAKNIQYF.

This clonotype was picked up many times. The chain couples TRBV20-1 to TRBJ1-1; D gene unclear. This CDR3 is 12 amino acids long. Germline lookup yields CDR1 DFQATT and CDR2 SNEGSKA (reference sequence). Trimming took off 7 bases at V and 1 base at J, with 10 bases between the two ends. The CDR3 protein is CSGTNRNTEAFF. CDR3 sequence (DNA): TGCAGTGGGACTAACAGGAACACTGAAGCTTTCTTT.

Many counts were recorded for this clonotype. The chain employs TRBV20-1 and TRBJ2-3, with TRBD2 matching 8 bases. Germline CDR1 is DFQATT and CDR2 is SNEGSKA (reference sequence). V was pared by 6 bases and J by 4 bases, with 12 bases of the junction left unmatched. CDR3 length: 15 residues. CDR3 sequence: CSAEETGTSPDTQYF. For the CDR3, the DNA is TGCAGTGCGGAGGAAACCGGGACTAGTCCAGATACGCAGTATTTT.

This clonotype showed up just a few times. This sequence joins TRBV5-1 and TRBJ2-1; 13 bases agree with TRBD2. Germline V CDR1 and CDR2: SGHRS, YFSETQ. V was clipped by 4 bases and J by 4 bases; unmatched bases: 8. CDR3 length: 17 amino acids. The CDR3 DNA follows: TGCGCCAGCAGCGTAACTAGCGGGGGGGCGGGGTACAATGAGCAGTTCTTC. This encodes CASSVTSGGAGYNEQFF.

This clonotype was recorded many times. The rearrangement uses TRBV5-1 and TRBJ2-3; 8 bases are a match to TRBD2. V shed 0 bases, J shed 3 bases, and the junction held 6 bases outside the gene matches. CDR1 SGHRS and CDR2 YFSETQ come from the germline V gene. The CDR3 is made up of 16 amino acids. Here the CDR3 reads CASSLAAREDTDTQYF. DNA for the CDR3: TGCGCCAGCAGCTTGGCCGCGCGGGAGGATACAGATACGCAGTATTTT. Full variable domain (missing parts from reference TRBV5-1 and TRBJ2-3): KAGVTQTPRYLIKTRGQQVTLSCSPISGHRSVSWYQQTPGQGLQFLFEYFSETQRNKGNFPGRFSGRQFSNSRSEMNVSTLELGDSALYLCASSLAAREDTDTQYFGPGTRLTVL.

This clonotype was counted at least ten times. DNA of the CDR3: TGCAGTGCCACAAACGGTTTTCGAAGCGGGGGGGTTTACAATGAGCAGTTCTTC. The encoded protein is CSATNGFRSGGVYNEQFF. V is TRBV20-1 and J is TRBJ2-1, with TRBD2 matching over 10 bases. The ends lost 6 bases at V and 4 bases at J; junction bases unmatched: 18. CDR3 length: 18 amino acids. Germline-derived CDR1 and CDR2 are DFQATT and SNEGSKA (reference sequence).

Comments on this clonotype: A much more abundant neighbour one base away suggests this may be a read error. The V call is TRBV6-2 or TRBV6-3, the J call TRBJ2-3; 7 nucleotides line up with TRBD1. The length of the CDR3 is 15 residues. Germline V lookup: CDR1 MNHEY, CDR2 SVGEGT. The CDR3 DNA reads TGTGCCAGCAGCCGCCCGGGACAGAGCACAAATACGCAGTATTTT. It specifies CASSRPGQSTNTQYF.

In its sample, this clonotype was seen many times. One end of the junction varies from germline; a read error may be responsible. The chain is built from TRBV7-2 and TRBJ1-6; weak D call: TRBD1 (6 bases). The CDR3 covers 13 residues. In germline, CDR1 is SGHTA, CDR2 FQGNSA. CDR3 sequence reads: CASSKTRDIPPHF. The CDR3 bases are TGTGCCAGCAGCAAAACCCGGGACATTCCCCCCCACTTT. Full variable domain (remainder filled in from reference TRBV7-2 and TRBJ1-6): GAGVSQSPSNKVTEKGKDVELRCDPISGHTALYWYRQSLGQGLEFLIYFQGNSAPDKSGLPSDRFSAERTGGSVSTLTIQRTQQEDSAVYLCASSKTRDIPPHFGNGTRLTVT.